This TCR beta chain appears in the sequencing data of a study of blood T cell repertoires in COVID-19. Study as a whole: Samples representing acute and convalescent COVID-19 were sourced from the United States, Italy and Spain.

Authors' methods: By means of reference gene primer amplification, nucleated cell counts were estimated. The table came from immunoSEQ multiplex PCR; TCRdb's copy has only in-frame clones and leaves some out. The D gene and trimming were derived from the DNA, and the V and J assignments and clone size from that table. The sample holds under 55,000 clones; around 90% are singletons and the top ten take around 9.6%. V gave up 5 bases and J gave up 5 bases; unmatched junction bases: 17. Germline assignment: CDR1 SGHTA and CDR2 FQGNSA. The CDR3 contains 17 residues. This clonotype was obtained from an elderly woman with active COVID-19. The V call is TRBV7-2, the J call TRBJ1-2; 7 positions agree with TRBD1. Sample: peripheral blood. The DNA for the CDR3 is TGTGCCAGCAGCCCAAACGGGGCCATGGGACAGTTGTATGGCTACACCTTC. Protein: CASSPNGAMGQLYGYTF.